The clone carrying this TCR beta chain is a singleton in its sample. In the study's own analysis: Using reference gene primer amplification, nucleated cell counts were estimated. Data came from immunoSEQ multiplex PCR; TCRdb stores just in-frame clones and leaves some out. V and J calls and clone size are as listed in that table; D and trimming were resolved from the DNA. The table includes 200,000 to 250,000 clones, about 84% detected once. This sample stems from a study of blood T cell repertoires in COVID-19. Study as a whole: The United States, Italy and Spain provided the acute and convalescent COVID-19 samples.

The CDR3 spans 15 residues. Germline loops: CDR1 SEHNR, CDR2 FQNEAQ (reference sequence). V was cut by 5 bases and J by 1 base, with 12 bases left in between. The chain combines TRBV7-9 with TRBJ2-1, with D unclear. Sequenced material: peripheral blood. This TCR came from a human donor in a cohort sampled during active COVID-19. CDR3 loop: CASSLHIKSYNEQFF. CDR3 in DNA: TGTGCCAGCAGCCTCCACATAAAATCCTACAATGAGCAGTTCTTC.